The 30 T cell receptor beta chains presented below share a single source sample, sequenced in a study of CXCR3-negative and CXCR3-positive naive CD8 T cells. All TRB cDNA libraries came from 5' RACE performed with UMI labels. TCRdb reprocessed the 5' RACE reads; each CDR3 protein has one entry and no DNA is given. This repertoire includes approximately 83,000 distinct CDR3 sequences. The sample taken for sequencing was naive CXCR3- CD8+ T cells from blood. The subset is: CD45RO-CCR7+CD27+CD95- naive CD8+ T cells lacking CXCR3 (TNR3-). These receptors were taken from a human donor in good health. Some clones in this sample may be carry-over from other donors' samples.

The chain carries TRBV6-5 and TRBJ2-2; TCRdb proposes TRBD2, but this gene call is untestable without DNA. In germline, CDR1 is MNHEY, CDR2 SVGAGI. The CDR3 spans 17 residues. The CDR3 reads CASSSYRLAGGTGELFF.

The V gene is TRBV11-2, the J gene TRBJ2-1; the TCRdb call, TRBD1, lacks DNA for checking. Germline CDR1 reads SGHAT; CDR2 reads FQNNGV. CDR3 length: 16 residues. CDR3 residues: CASSQIRGGAGNEQFF.

The V gene is TRBV28, the J gene TRBJ2-3; there is no DNA to check the TCRdb D call of TRBD2. This CDR3 is built from 17 residues. Germline lookup yields CDR1 MDHEN and CDR2 SYDVKM. The CDR3 is CASSPWASGGSTDTQYF.

This sequence joins TRBV29-1 and TRBJ2-5; the TCRdb D gene call, TRBD1, has no DNA to confirm it. CDR1 and CDR2 from the germline V gene are SQVTM and ANQGSEA. This CDR3 spans 14 amino acids. CDR3 loop: CSVYGTGGRETQYF.

The chain couples TRBV11-2 to TRBJ2-4; TCRdb selects TRBD1, and the lack of DNA leaves this call unchecked. CDR1 is SGHAT, CDR2 FQNNGV, per germline. The CDR3 spans 16 residues. The CDR3 reads CASSLVLLGGENIQYF. The full variable domain, completed using reference TRBV11-2 and TRBJ2-4, is EAGVAQSPRYKIIEKRQSVAFWCNPISGHATLYWYQQILGQGPKLLIQFQNNGVVDDSQLPKDRFSAERLKGVDSTLKIQPAKLEDSAVYLCASSLVLLGGENIQYFGAGTRLSVL.

The chain links TRBV29-1 to TRBJ2-7. The CDR3 totals 11 residues. Germline CDR1 reads SQVTM; CDR2 reads ANQGSEA. CDR3 region: CSAQYGHEQYF.

This chain joins TRBV7-3 and TRBJ2-1; TCRdb names TRBD2, which stays unverified in the absence of DNA. The CDR3 consists of 13 residues. CDR1 and CDR2 from the germline V gene are SGHTA and FQGTGA. The CDR3: CASSPLAGGEQFF.

The chain couples TRBV28 to TRBJ2-2; the TCRdb D gene call, TRBD2, has no DNA to confirm it. From germline, CDR1 is MDHEN and CDR2 SYDVKM. This CDR3 has 17 amino acids. This chain's CDR3 is CASRPPGLAGSSGELFF.

This chain uses TRBV12-3 or TRBV12-4 with TRBJ1-6. The CDR3 loop spans 15 amino acids. CDR3 residues: CASSWIRDLGSPLHF.

This chain links TRBV18 with TRBJ2-5; TCRdb outputs TRBD1, but without DNA this stays unchecked. The CDR3 loop spans 17 amino acids. Germline V lookup: CDR1 KGHSH, CDR2 LQKENI. CDR3 amino acids: CASSPIRTGRDQETQYF.

CDR3 amino acids: CASSQGRGSPEAFF. J is TRBJ1-1 and V is TRBV4-3. This CDR3 region has 14 residues. CDR1 and CDR2 from the germline V gene are LGHNA and YSLEER.

By frequency, this clonotype registers medium-sized. V usage is TRBV5-1 and J usage is TRBJ2-3; the D call from TCRdb, TRBD2, cannot be confirmed without DNA. The CDR3 is made up of 14 amino acids. The V gene's germline CDR1 is SGHRS and CDR2 YFSETQ. This CDR3 is CASSLLAGTDTQYF. Looking up the rest from reference TRBV5-1 and TRBJ2-3 gives the full variable domain: KAGVTQTPRYLIKTRGQQVTLSCSPISGHRSVSWYQQTPGQGLQFLFEYFSETQRNKGNFPGRFSGRQFSNSRSEMNVSTLELGDSALYLCASSLLAGTDTQYFGPGTRLTVL.

The rearrangement joins TRBV28 to TRBJ1-5. The CDR3 runs to 13 residues. The germline CDR1 and CDR2 sequences are MDHEN and SYDVKM. CDR3 amino acids: CASRSIMGQRQHF.

The V and J genes are TRBV12-3 or TRBV12-4 and TRBJ2-1. This CDR3 region has 14 residues. This CDR3 is CASSLTRSYNEQFF.

V and J are TRBV15 and TRBJ1-1; TCRdb returns TRBD1, unconfirmable since there is no DNA. Germline loops: CDR1 LNHNV, CDR2 YYDKDF (reference sequence). CDR3 length equals 15 residues. The CDR3: CATSRVREVGTEAFF.

The J gene is TRBJ2-7, the V gene TRBV6-2 or TRBV6-3; TCRdb designates TRBD1, a call that cannot be tested without DNA. CDR3 length equals 14 residues. Germline loops: CDR1 MNHEY, CDR2 SVGEGT. The CDR3 sequence is CASSSRQGEYEQYF.

The chain uses TRBV11-3 and TRBJ2-2; no DNA is available, so the TRBD1 call from TCRdb remains unchecked. In germline, CDR1 is SGHNT, CDR2 YENEEA. This CDR3 comprises 15 residues. This CDR3 reads CASTLRGPHTGELFF.

The chain links TRBV19 to TRBJ2-5; TCRdb gives TRBD2 as the D gene, but with no DNA this cannot be confirmed. This CDR3 has 15 amino acids. CDR1 LNHDA and CDR2 SQIVND come from the germline V gene (reference sequence). The CDR3 sequence is CASTRTSGVQETQYF.

The chain carries TRBV29-1 and TRBJ1-1; the D gene TCRdb calls, TRBD1, cannot be checked with no DNA. The CDR3 runs to 17 residues. Germline assignment: CDR1 SQVTM and CDR2 ANQGSEA. CDR3 sequence: CSVDGGAGGDRATEAFF.

V gene TRBV21-1 combines with J gene TRBJ2-7; as DNA is missing, the TRBD1 call by TCRdb cannot be tested. TRBV21-1 is reported as a pseudogene. The CDR3 length is 18 residues. CDR3 in amino acids: CASRMGRQTSWGSYEQYF.

The CDR3 sequence is CASSLEGGRYNEQFF. The gene calls are TRBV7-9 and TRBJ2-1; with no DNA, the TCRdb D assignment of TRBD1 cannot be verified. This CDR3 contains 15 residues. Germline assignment: CDR1 SEHNR and CDR2 FQNEAQ (reference sequence). The full variable domain, its missing parts supplied by reference TRBV7-9 and TRBJ2-1, is DTGVSQNPRHKITKRGQNVTFRCDPISEHNRLYWYRQTLGQGPEFLTYFQNEAQLEKSRLLSDRFSAERPKGSFSTLEIQRTEQGDSAMYLCASSLEGGRYNEQFFGPGTRLTVL.

V and J are TRBV20-1 and TRBJ1-1; TCRdb indicates TRBD1, and absent DNA this call remains unverified. The germline V gene has CDR1 DFQATT and CDR2 SNEGSKA (reference sequence). The CDR3 totals 16 residues. The CDR3 protein is CSARRQGVVRNTEAFF.

The rearrangement joins TRBV29-1 to TRBJ2-2; the D gene TCRdb calls, TRBD2, cannot be checked with no DNA. This CDR3 spans 13 amino acids. Germline lookup yields CDR1 SQVTM and CDR2 ANQGSEA. The CDR3 sequence: CSVDVGLAGELFF.

This chain joins TRBV12-3 or TRBV12-4 and TRBJ1-1; the TCRdb D gene call, TRBD1, has no DNA to confirm it. The CDR3 contains 13 residues. CDR3 amino acids: CATSTGGMAEAFF.

The chain carries TRBV19 and TRBJ2-1; as DNA is missing, the TRBD2 call by TCRdb cannot be tested. CDR1 and CDR2 (germline): LNHDA, SQIVND (reference sequence). The CDR3 contains 14 residues. The chain's CDR3 is CASSIGLVGGEQFF.

The chain employs TRBV12-3 or TRBV12-4 and TRBJ2-3; no DNA is available, so the TRBD1 call from TCRdb remains unchecked. The CDR3 consists of 15 residues. CDR3 amino acids: CASNFPGRPTDTQYF.

The chain is built from TRBV28 and TRBJ2-1; the D call from TCRdb, TRBD2, cannot be confirmed without DNA. The germline CDR1 and CDR2 sequences are MDHEN and SYDVKM. The CDR3 length is 14 residues. CDR3 amino acids: CASSFLAGGYEQFF.

The V and J genes are TRBV28 and TRBJ2-1; there is no DNA to check the TCRdb D call of TRBD2. From germline, CDR1 is MDHEN and CDR2 SYDVKM. The CDR3 sequence is 14 residues long. CDR3 in amino acids: CASSLRVSLNEQFF.

The rearrangement links TRBV9 to TRBJ2-7. The CDR3 runs 13 residues. From germline, CDR1 is SGDLS and CDR2 YYNGEE. The CDR3 loop is CASSVDPSHEQYF.

V and J are TRBV29-1 and TRBJ2-7. The CDR3 covers 14 residues. Germline V gives CDR1 SQVTM, CDR2 ANQGSEA. This CDR3 is CSVEESGPSYEQYF.